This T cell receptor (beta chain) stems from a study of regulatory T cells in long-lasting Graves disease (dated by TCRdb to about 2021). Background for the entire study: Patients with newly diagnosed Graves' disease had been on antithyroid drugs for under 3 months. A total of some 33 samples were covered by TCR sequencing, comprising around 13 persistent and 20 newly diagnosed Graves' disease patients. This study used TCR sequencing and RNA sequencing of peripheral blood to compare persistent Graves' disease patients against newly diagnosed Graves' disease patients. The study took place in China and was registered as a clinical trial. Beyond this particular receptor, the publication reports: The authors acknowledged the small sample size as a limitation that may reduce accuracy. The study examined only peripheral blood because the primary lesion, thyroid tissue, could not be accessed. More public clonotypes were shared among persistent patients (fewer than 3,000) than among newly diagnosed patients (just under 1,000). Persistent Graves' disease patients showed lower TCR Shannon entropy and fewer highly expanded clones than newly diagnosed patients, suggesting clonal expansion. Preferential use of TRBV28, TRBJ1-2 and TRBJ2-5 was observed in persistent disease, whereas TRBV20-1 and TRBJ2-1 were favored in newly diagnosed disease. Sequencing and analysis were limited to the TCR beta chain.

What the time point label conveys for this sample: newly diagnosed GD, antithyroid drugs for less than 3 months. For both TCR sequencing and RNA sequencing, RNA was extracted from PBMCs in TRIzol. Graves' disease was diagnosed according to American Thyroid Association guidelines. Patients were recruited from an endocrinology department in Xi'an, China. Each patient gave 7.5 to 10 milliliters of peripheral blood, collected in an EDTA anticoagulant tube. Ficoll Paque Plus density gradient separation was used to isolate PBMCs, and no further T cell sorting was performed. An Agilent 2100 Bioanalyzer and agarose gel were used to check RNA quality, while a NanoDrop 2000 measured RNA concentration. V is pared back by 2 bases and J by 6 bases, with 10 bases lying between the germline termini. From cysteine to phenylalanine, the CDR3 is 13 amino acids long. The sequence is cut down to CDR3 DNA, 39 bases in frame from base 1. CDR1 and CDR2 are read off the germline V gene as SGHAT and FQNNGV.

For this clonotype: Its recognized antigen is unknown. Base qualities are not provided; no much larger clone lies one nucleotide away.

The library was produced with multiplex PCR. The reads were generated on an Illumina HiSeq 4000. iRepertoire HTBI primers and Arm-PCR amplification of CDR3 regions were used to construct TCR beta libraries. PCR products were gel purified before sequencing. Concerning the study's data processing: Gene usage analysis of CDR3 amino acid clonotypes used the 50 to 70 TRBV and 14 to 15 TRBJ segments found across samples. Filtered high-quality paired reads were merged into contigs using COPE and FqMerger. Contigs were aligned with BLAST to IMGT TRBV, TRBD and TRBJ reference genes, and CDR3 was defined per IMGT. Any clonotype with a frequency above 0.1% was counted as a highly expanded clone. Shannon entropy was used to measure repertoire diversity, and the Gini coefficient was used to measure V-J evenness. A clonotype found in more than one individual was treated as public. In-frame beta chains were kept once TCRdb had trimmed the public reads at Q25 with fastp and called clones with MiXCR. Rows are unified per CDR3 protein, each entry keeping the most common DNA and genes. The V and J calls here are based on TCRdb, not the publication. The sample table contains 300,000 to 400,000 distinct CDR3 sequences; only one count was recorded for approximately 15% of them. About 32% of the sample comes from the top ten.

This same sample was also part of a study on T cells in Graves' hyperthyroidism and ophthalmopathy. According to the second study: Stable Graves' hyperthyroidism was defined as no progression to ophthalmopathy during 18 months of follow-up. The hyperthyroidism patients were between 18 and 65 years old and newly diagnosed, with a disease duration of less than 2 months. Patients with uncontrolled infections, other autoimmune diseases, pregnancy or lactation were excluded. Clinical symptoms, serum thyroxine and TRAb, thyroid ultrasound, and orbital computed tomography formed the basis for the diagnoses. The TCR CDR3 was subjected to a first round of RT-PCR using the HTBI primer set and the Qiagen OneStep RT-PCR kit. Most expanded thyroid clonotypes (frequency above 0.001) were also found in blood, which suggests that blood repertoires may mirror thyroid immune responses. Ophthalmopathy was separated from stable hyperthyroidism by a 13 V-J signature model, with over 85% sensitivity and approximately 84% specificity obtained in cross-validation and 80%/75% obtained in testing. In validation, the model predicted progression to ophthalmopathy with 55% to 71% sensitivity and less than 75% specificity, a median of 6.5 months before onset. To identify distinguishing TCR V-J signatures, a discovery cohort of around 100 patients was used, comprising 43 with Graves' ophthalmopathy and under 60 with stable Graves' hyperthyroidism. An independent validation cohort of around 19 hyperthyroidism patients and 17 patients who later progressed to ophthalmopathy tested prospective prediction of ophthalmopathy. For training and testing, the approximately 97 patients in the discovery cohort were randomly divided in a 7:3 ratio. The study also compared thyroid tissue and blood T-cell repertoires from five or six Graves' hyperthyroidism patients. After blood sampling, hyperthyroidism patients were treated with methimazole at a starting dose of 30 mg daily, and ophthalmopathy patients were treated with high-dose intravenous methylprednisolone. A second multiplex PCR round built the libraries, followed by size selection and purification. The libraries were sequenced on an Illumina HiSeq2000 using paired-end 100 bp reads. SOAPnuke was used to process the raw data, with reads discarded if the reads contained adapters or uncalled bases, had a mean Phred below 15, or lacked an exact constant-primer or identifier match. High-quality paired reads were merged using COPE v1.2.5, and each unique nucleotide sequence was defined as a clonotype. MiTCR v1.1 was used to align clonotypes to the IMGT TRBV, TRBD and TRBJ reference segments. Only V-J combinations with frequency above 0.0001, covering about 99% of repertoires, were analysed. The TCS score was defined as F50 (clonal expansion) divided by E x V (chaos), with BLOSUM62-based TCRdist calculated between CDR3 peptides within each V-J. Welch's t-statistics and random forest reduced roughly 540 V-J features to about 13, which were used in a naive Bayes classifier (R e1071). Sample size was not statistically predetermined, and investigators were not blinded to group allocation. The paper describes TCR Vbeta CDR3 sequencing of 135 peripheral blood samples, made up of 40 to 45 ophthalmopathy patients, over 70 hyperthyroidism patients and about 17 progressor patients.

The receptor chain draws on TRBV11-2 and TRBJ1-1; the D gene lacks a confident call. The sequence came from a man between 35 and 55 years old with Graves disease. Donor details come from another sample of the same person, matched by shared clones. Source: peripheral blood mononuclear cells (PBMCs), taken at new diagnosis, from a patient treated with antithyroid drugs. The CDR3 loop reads CASSLYPTSEAFF. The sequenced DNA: TGTGCCAGCAGCTTATACCCGACATCTGAAGCTTTCTTT. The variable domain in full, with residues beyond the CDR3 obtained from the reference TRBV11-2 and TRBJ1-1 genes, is EAGVAQSPRYKIIEKRQSVAFWCNPISGHATLYWYQQILGQGPKLLIQFQNNGVVDDSQLPKDRFSAERLKGVDSTLKIQPAKLEDSAVYLCASSLYPTSEAFFGQGTRLTVV.